One and the same sample provided the 10 T cell receptor beta chains below, sequenced in a study of blood T cell repertoires in COVID-19. Libraries were prepared by immunoSEQ multiplex PCR; TCRdb keeps only in-frame clonotypes and omits some of them. This sample has roughly 250,000 clones, with over 75% found just once. What was sequenced was peripheral blood. Source of these receptors: a woman aged 35 to 49 who had recovered from COVID-19.

J is TRBJ2-2 and V is TRBV10-3; a weak D match, TRBD1 (7 bases). The CDR3 length is 15 residues. Germline loops: CDR1 ENHRY, CDR2 SYGVKD. Trimming stripped 2 bases from V and 4 bases from J, with 11 bases between. The DNA for the CDR3 is TGTGCCATCAGTGAGCTCCAGGGGGGCACCGGGGAGCTGTTTTTT. Its protein product is CAISELQGGTGELFF.

The chain carries TRBV19 and TRBJ2-7; 9 nucleotides match TRBD1. This CDR3 contains 15 residues. J lost 5 bases, V lost 6 bases, and 11 bases had no gene match. Germline V gene sequence: CDR1 LNHDA, CDR2 SQIVND (reference sequence). The CDR3 coding sequence is TGTGCCAGTAGGGTCGCGGACAGGGGCATGGACGAGCAGTACTTC. Amino acid sequence: CASRVADRGMDEQYF.

The chain carries TRBV29-1 and TRBJ2-5; 7 bases agree with TRBD1. Germline trimming cut 3 bases from V and 7 bases from J; bases unmatched to any gene: 14. Per germline, CDR1 SQVTM and CDR2 ANQGSEA. This CDR3 has 15 residues. The CDR3 region is CSVEPPQTGPGTQYF. The DNA of the CDR3 is TGCAGCGTTGAGCCACCTCAGACAGGGCCTGGGACCCAGTACTTC.

This clone has a single count. V and J are TRBV11-2 and TRBJ1-5, with unresolved D. V lost 1 base to trimming and J lost 3 bases, with 10 bases between them. The CDR3 extends over 15 amino acids. Germline V gene data show CDR1 as SGHAT and CDR2 as FQNNGV. The CDR3 DNA follows: TGTGCCAGCAGCTTAGGCGGCGCGTTCAATCAGCCCCAGCATTTT. This encodes CASSLGGAFNQPQHF.

The chain employs TRBV12-3 or TRBV12-4 and TRBJ1-5; no clear D gene. V lost 8 bases, J lost 3 bases, and 11 bases lay in between. The CDR3 runs 13 residues. The CDR3 sequence: CASGRTHNQPQHF. CDR3 sequence (DNA): TGTGCCAGCGGACGGACTCACAATCAGCCCCAGCATTTT.

The rearrangement uses TRBV18 and TRBJ2-3; D is undetermined. CDR1 is KGHSH, CDR2 LQKENI, per germline. Trimming left V 3 bases short and J 4 bases short, with 8 bases between. This CDR3 has 13 residues. CDR3: CASSPTSSDTQYF. As DNA, the CDR3 is TGTGCCAGCTCACCGACTTCCTCAGATACGCAGTATTTT.

The J gene is TRBJ2-1, the V gene TRBV5-1, with a possible D match to TRBD2 (6 bases). Germline V lookup: CDR1 SGHRS, CDR2 YFSETQ. Trimming pared 4 bases from V and 4 bases from J, leaving 15 bases between. There are 15 residues in the CDR3. The CDR3: CASSPGTPTYNEQFF. CDR3 in DNA: TGCGCCAGCAGCCCTGGGACTCCCACGTACAATGAGCAGTTCTTC.

The chain has TRBV4-2 and TRBJ1-2, with 7 bases aligning to TRBD1. The V and J ends lost 3 bases and 4 bases, in that order; junction bases with no gene match: 8. CDR1 is LGHNA, CDR2 YNFKEQ, per germline. The CDR3 is 15 residues long. CDR3 sequence: CASSQEQGKSYGYTF. CDR3 DNA: TGTGCCAGCAGCCAGGAACAGGGGAAGTCCTATGGCTACACCTTC.

The chain combines TRBV28 with TRBJ2-2; 7 nucleotides agree with TRBD1. Trimming took 3 bases from V and 0 from J; bases not matched to a gene: 1. The CDR3 runs to 15 residues. The germline V gene encodes CDR1 MDHEN and CDR2 SYDVKM. This chain's CDR3 is CASSFGQANTGELFF. The CDR3 DNA reads as TGTGCCAGCAGTTTCGGACAGGCGAACACCGGGGAGCTGTTTTTT. The full variable domain, with the rest looked up from reference TRBV28 and TRBJ2-2, is DVKVTQSSRYLVKRTGEKVFLECVQDMDHENMFWYRQDPGLGLRLIYFSYDVKMKEKGDIPEGYSVSREKKERFSLILESASTNQTSMYLCASSFGQANTGELFFGEGSRLTVL.

This rearrangement joins TRBV27 to TRBJ2-6; 10 bases fit TRBD1. CDR1 and CDR2 (germline): MNHEY, SMNVEV (reference sequence). Unmatched junction bases numbered 5, after V lost 4 bases and J lost 8 bases. The CDR3 spans 15 residues. CDR3 region: CASSYRDRGTNVLTF. The CDR3 DNA follows: TGTGCCAGCAGTTACCGGGACAGGGGAACCAACGTCCTGACTTTC.